One and the same sample provided the 28 T cell receptor beta chains below, sequenced in a study of shared clonotypes between healthy human individuals. TCRdb keeps only in-frame clones here, not all; method: immunoSEQ multiplex PCR. The data hold approximately 2.5 million clones, with 93% observed a single time. The sequencing input was naive CD4+ T cells from PBMCs. Noted subset: CD45RA+ positively selected. The source of these receptors is a man between 18 and 35 years old in good health. Some clones in this sample may be carry-over from other donors' samples.

This rearrangement joins TRBV4-1 to TRBJ2-7, with a weak D call TRBD1 (8 bases). Germline V lookup: CDR1 MGHRA, CDR2 YSYEKL. CDR3 length equals 18 residues. The V gene lost 0 bases and the J gene lost 2 bases, with 20 bases spanning the gap. CDR3 bases: TGCGCCAGCAGCCAAGAGGCGTCTACAGGGGGGGTCACCTACGAGCAGTACTTC. The encoded protein is CASSQEASTGGVTYEQYF.

The rearrangement links TRBV29-1 to TRBJ2-5, with D uncertain. Trimming removed 4 bases from V and 1 base from J, with 10 bases in between. The CDR3 consists of 13 residues. Germline V lookup: CDR1 SQVTM, CDR2 ANQGSEA. CDR3 region: CSVAQVLQETQYF. The CDR3 DNA sequence: TGCAGCGTTGCGCAGGTGCTCCAAGAGACCCAGTACTTC.

For the CDR3, the DNA is TGTGCCAGCAGCTTACGGACAGGGGACTATGGCTACACCTTC. Protein product: CASSLRTGDYGYTF. V and J are TRBV7-2 and TRBJ1-2; 9 nucleotides align to TRBD1. CDR1 is SGHTA and CDR2 is FQGNSA in the germline V gene. This CDR3 has 14 residues. After removal of 2 bases from V and 3 bases from J, the junction contained 1 base not matched to a gene.

V and J are TRBV5-1 and TRBJ1-5; D gene unclear. Germline V lookup: CDR1 SGHRS, CDR2 YFSETQ. The CDR3 consists of 13 residues. Between the trimmed V and J ends, which lost 0 bases and 4 bases, there was a span of 5 bases. CDR3 sequence: CASSLDDNQPQHF. The CDR3 DNA is TGCGCCAGCAGCTTGGATGATAATCAGCCCCAGCATTTT.

This sequence joins TRBV7-3 and TRBJ1-1; D remains unclear. Germline V CDR1 and CDR2: SGHTA, FQGTGA. The CDR3 is 15 amino acids. V was pared by 5 bases and J by 1 base, with 14 bases between. CDR3 protein: CASSPTREENTEAFF. DNA of the CDR3: TGTGCCAGCAGCCCCACACGAGAGGAGAACACTGAAGCTTTCTTT.

The J gene is TRBJ2-7, the V gene TRBV19; the match to TRBD1 covers 9 bases. The CDR3 is made up of 15 amino acids. The ends lost 5 bases at V and 4 bases at J; junction bases unmatched: 9. CDR1 is LNHDA and CDR2 is SQIVND in the germline V gene (reference sequence). Here the CDR3 reads CASSVDRGRGYEQYF. Written as DNA, the CDR3 is TGTGCCAGTAGTGTGGACAGGGGAAGAGGGTACGAGCAGTACTTC.

This clone appeared a single time. This chain links TRBV2 with TRBJ1-2, with 10 bases fitting TRBD1. V lost 4 bases and J lost 6; bases outside the gene matches: 2. Germline V CDR1 and CDR2: SNHLY, FYNNEI. The CDR3 totals 13 residues. This CDR3 is CASSVDRGDGYTF. CDR3 nucleotide sequence: TGTGCCAGCAGTGTGGACAGGGGGGATGGCTACACCTTC.

CDR3 nucleotide sequence: TGTGCCAGTAGTATCCACGCCCAACGACAGGGGATGAACACTGAAGCTTTCTTT. Translating gives CASSIHAQRQGMNTEAFF. V and J are TRBV19 and TRBJ1-1; TRBD1 matches at 8 bases. In germline, CDR1 is LNHDA, CDR2 SQIVND (reference sequence). V lost 3 bases to trimming and J lost 0 bases; unmatched junction nucleotides: 12. The CDR3 totals 18 residues.

This chain connects TRBV2 to TRBJ2-5; no clear D gene. CDR1 and CDR2 from the germline V gene are SNHLY and FYNNEI. Trimming pared 1 base from V and 5 bases from J, leaving 14 bases between. The CDR3 length is 15 residues. CDR3 loop: CASSEESGVEETQYF. In DNA, the CDR3 is TGTGCCAGCAGTGAAGAGAGTGGGGTCGAGGAGACCCAGTACTTC.

DNA of the CDR3: TGTGCCAGCCGATTCCCCGCAGGGCTCGGGGGGGAGCTGTTTTTT. It codes for CASRFPAGLGGELFF. V usage is TRBV28 and J usage is TRBJ2-2; D might be TRBD1 (5 bases). Germline V lookup: CDR1 MDHEN, CDR2 SYDVKM. The CDR3 has 15 residues. Trimming left V 8 bases short and J 8 bases short, with 21 bases between. The whole variable domain, filled in from reference TRBV28 and TRBJ2-2, reads DVKVTQSSRYLVKRTGEKVFLECVQDMDHENMFWYRQDPGLGLRLIYFSYDVKMKEKGDIPEGYSVSREKKERFSLILESASTNQTSMYLCASRFPAGLGGELFFGEGSRLTVL.

The CDR3 region has the DNA TGCGCCAGCAGCAAGTTCGGTGACAGCGGCACAGATACGCAGTATTTT. Translated: CASSKFGDSGTDTQYF. The gene calls are TRBV4-1 and TRBJ2-3, with D perhaps matching TRBD1 (5 bases). Per germline, CDR1 MGHRA and CDR2 YSYEKL. Trimming removed 5 bases at V and 1 base at J, with 16 bases between. This CDR3 contains 16 residues.

The chain is built from TRBV7-2 and TRBJ1-1; a weak D match, TRBD1 (6 bases). Germline assignment: CDR1 SGHTA and CDR2 FQGNSA. V was shortened by 1 base and J by 6 bases, with 15 bases between the two germline ends. The CDR3 extends over 15 amino acids. The CDR3 loop is CASSLEFGTWSEAFF. CDR3 nucleotides: TGTGCCAGCAGCTTAGAATTCGGGACATGGTCTGAAGCTTTCTTT.

The chain employs TRBV25-1 and TRBJ1-5; 10 nucleotides line up with TRBD1. This CDR3 region has 16 residues. Germline V gene data show CDR1 as MGHDK and CDR2 as SYGVNS. V was pared by 1 base and J by 7 bases, with 7 bases of the junction left unmatched. This CDR3 is CASSESGTGAGQPQHF. CDR3 DNA sequence: TGTGCCAGCAGTGAATCCGGGACAGGGGCAGGACAGCCCCAGCATTTT.

The V gene is TRBV25-1, the J gene TRBJ2-6; TRBD1 matches 8 bases. With V trimmed by 4 bases and J by 2 bases, 4 bases remained unmatched. The germline V gene encodes CDR1 MGHDK and CDR2 SYGVNS. There are 16 residues in the CDR3. The CDR3 nucleotides are TGTGCCAGCAGTGGCCCAGGGGGCGCTGGGGCCAACGTCCTGACTTTC. Translating it yields CASSGPGGAGANVLTF. The variable domain in full, with the rest retrieved from reference TRBV25-1 and TRBJ2-6, is EADIYQTPRYLVIGTGKKITLECSQTMGHDKMYWYQQDPGMELHLIHYSYGVNSTEKGDLSSESTVSRIRTEHFPLTLESARPSHTSQYLCASSGPGGAGANVLTFGAGSRLTVL.

The V call is TRBV6-1, the J call TRBJ1-5; D is possibly TRBD1 (6 bases). Germline V gene sequence: CDR1 MNHNS, CDR2 SASEGT. The CDR3 sequence is 14 residues long. V was clipped by 5 bases and J by 4 bases, with 12 bases between them. CDR3 amino acids: CASSKTRGNQPQHF. Written as DNA, the CDR3 is TGTGCCAGCAGTAAAACCAGGGGAAATCAGCCCCAGCATTTT.

The CDR3 DNA follows: TGTGCCAGCAGTTCGGGACTTGGGGGTGAGCAGTTCTTC. Encoded protein: CASSSGLGGEQFF. The rearrangement uses TRBV28 and TRBJ2-1, with D maybe TRBD2 (6 bases). The CDR3 is 13 residues long. Germline CDR1 and CDR2: MDHEN and SYDVKM. Trimming pared 4 bases from V and 9 bases from J, leaving 13 bases between. The entire variable domain, with the rest obtained from reference TRBV28 and TRBJ2-1, is as follows: DVKVTQSSRYLVKRTGEKVFLECVQDMDHENMFWYRQDPGLGLRLIYFSYDVKMKEKGDIPEGYSVSREKKERFSLILESASTNQTSMYLCASSSGLGGEQFFGPGTRLTVL.

The gene calls are TRBV7-2 and TRBJ2-3; the D gene is possibly TRBD2 (6 bases). The germline V gene encodes CDR1 SGHTA and CDR2 FQGNSA. Trimming pared 2 bases from V and 4 bases from J, leaving 13 bases between. This CDR3 is built from 15 residues. The CDR3 sequence: CASSLFGSPSDTQYF. CDR3 in DNA: TGTGCCAGCAGCTTATTCGGGAGCCCCTCAGATACGCAGTATTTT.

Of note for this clone: The sample has other DNA sequences that encode this CDR3 too. CDR3 region: CASSPGVNTEAFF. As DNA, the CDR3 is TGCGCCAGCAGCCCCGGCGTGAACACTGAAGCTTTCTTT. This rearrangement joins TRBV5-1 to TRBJ1-1; D gene uncertain. The CDR3 contains 13 residues. V shed 4 bases and J shed 0 bases, with 7 bases lying between them. CDR1 is SGHRS and CDR2 is YFSETQ in the germline V gene.

The chain uses TRBV6-5 and TRBJ1-2; D ambiguous. Looked up from germline, CDR1 is MNHEY and CDR2 is SVGAGI. Deletions cut 7 bases from V and 4 bases from J, with 13 bases between. The CDR3 is 13 amino acids. Here the CDR3 reads CASTRPGSYGYTF. The CDR3 bases are TGTGCCAGCACCCGACCGGGGAGCTATGGCTACACCTTC.

This chain joins TRBV5-8 and TRBJ2-4; tentatively, D is TRBD1 (6 bases). From germline, CDR1 is SGHTS and CDR2 YDEGEE. This CDR3 comprises 14 residues. The V end lost 3 bases, the J end lost 6 bases, and 13 bases lay between the germline ends. CDR3 sequence (DNA): TGTGCCAGCAGCTCGCCTCGGGACATAAACATTCAGTACTTC. Its translation is CASSSPRDINIQYF.

This chain's CDR3 is CASRPRPGQVMDEQFF. DNA of the CDR3: TGTGCCAGCAGACCAAGACCTGGACAAGTAATGGATGAGCAGTTCTTC. The V call is TRBV28, the J call TRBJ2-1; the D gene is possibly TRBD1 (5 bases). CDR1 and CDR2 from the germline V gene are MDHEN and SYDVKM. The germline V and J ends were trimmed by 6 bases and 8 bases, with 23 bases remaining between them. CDR3 length: 16 amino acids.

Concerning this clone: The same CDR3 is also encoded by other DNA sequences in this sample. J is TRBJ2-7 and V is TRBV7-3; TRBD1 matches at 9 bases. The CDR3 is made up of 13 amino acids. With V trimmed by 5 bases and J by 7 bases, 6 bases remained unmatched. CDR1 and CDR2 (germline): SGHTA, FQGTGA. The CDR3 region is CASSRDRAGEQYF. The CDR3 DNA follows: TGTGCCAGCAGCCGGGACAGGGCGGGGGAGCAGTACTTC.

As concerns this clone: Sequence at one end of the junction differs from germline and may be a read error. The chain has TRBV27 and TRBJ2-2; D remains ambiguous. The CDR3 runs 16 residues. CDR1 and CDR2 from the germline V gene are MNHEY and SMNVEV (reference sequence). The CDR3 is CASSPLSRSTTRELFF. The CDR3, as DNA: TGTGCCAGCAGTCCACTATCCAGATCCACCACCCGGGAGCTGTTTTTT.

The rearrangement uses TRBV28 and TRBJ2-7; D unresolved. V lost 7 bases to trimming and J lost 2 bases, with 12 bases between them. The germline gives CDR1 MDHEN, CDR2 SYDVKM. The CDR3 loop spans 13 amino acids. This CDR3 is CASTENRPYEQYF. CDR3 DNA sequence: TGTGCCAGCACCGAAAACCGACCCTACGAGCAGTACTTC.

This rearrangement joins TRBV5-1 to TRBJ2-3; D is possibly TRBD2 (5 bases). V was shortened by 4 bases and J by 2 bases, with 17 bases between the two germline ends. CDR1 is SGHRS and CDR2 is YFSETQ in the germline V gene. The CDR3 is 16 residues long. The CDR3 loop reads CASSPYSGFSTDTQYF. As DNA, the CDR3 is TGCGCCAGCAGCCCCTACTCGGGGTTTTCCACAGATACGCAGTATTTT.

V and J are TRBV28 and TRBJ1-1, with unresolved D. V was cut by 9 bases and J by 6 bases, with 20 bases left in between. This CDR3 spans 14 amino acids. CDR1 and CDR2 from the germline V gene are MDHEN and SYDVKM. CDR3 region: CASTPSTGIAEAFF. CDR3 bases: TGTGCCAGTACCCCCTCGACTGGGATTGCTGAAGCTTTCTTT.

The V call is TRBV2, the J call TRBJ2-1, with 7 positions matching TRBD2. The V gene end was trimmed by 5 bases and the J gene end by 1 base; junction bases not matched to a gene: 8. The CDR3 is 16 amino acids. Germline V gene sequence: CDR1 SNHLY, CDR2 FYNNEI. The CDR3 nucleotides are TGTGCCAGCAGTATCTTAAGCGGGGAGTCCTACAATGAGCAGTTCTTC. Translating gives CASSILSGESYNEQFF.

The chain joins TRBV5-6 to TRBJ2-1; 9 bases line up with TRBD1. The V and J ends lost 4 bases and 9 bases, in that order; junction bases with no gene match: 14. The CDR3 runs to 16 residues. CDR1 is SGHDT, CDR2 YYEEEE, per germline. The CDR3 spells CASSIPGTGSLGEQFF. For the CDR3, the DNA is TGTGCCAGCAGCATCCCCGGGACAGGGTCACTCGGTGAGCAGTTCTTC.